This passage covers 2 T cell receptor beta chains from one sample sequenced in a study of blood T cell repertoires in COVID-19. TCRdb keeps only in-frame clones here, not all; method: immunoSEQ multiplex PCR. Seen here are about 330,000 clones, approximately 88% observed once, and the top ten hold roughly 4.1%. The sample was peripheral blood. These receptors were taken from a woman in her forties or fifties with active or convalescent COVID-19.

As regards this clone: This CDR3 is also generated by other DNA sequences in the sample. This rearrangement joins TRBV20-1 to TRBJ1-1, with TRBD1 as a possible D gene (5 bases). CDR1 and CDR2 from the germline V gene are DFQATT and SNEGSKA (reference sequence). This CDR3 is 11 amino acids long. V was clipped by 5 bases and J by 1 base, with 5 bases between them. CDR3 loop: CSADRNTEAFF. The CDR3 nucleotides read TGCAGTGCTGACAGGAACACTGAAGCTTTCTTT.

The gene calls are TRBV19 and TRBJ2-2, with a weak D call TRBD1 (6 bases). Germline V gene sequence: CDR1 LNHDA, CDR2 SQIVND (reference sequence). V was shortened by 7 bases and J by 3 bases, with 18 bases between the two germline ends. The CDR3 has 16 amino acids. The chain's CDR3 is CASIERDKIYTGELFF. CDR3 in DNA: TGTGCCAGTATCGAGAGGGACAAAATTTACACCGGGGAGCTGTTTTTT.